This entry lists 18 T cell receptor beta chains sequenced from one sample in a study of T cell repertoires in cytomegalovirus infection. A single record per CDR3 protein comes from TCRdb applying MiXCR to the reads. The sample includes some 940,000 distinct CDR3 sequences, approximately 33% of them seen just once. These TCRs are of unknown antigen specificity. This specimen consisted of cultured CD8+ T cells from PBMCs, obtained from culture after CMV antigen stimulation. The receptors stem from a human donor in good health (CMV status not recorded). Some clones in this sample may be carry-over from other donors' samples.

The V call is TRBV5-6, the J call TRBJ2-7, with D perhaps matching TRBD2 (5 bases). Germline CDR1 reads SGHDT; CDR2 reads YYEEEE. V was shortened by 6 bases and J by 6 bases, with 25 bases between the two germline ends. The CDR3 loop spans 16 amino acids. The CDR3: CASNKLGGGTRGEQYV. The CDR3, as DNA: TGTGCCAGCAACAAACTAGGCGGCGGTACCCGCGGCGAGCAGTACGTC.

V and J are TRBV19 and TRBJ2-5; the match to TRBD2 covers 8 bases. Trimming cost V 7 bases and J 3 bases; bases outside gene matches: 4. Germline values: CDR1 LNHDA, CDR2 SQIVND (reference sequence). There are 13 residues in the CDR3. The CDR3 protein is CASTPGLEETQYF. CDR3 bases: TGTGCCAGTACCCCGGGACTAGAAGAGACCCAGTACTTC.

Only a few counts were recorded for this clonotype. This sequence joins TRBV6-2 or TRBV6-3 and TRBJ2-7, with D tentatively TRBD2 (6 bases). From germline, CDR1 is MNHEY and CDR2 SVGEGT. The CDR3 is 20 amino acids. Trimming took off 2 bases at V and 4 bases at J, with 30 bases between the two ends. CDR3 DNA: TGTGCCAGCAGTTACGAAGCGGGCACGGGGCCCGAATGGAAATTATACGAGCAGTACGTC. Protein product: CASSYEAGTGPEWKLYEQYV.

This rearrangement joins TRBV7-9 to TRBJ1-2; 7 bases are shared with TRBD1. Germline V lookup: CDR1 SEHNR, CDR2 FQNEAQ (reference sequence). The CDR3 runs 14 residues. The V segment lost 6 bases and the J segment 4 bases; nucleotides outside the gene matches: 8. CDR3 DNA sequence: TGTGCCAGCAGACAGACAGGGTTCACCTATGGCTACACCTTC. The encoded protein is CASRQTGFTYGYTF.

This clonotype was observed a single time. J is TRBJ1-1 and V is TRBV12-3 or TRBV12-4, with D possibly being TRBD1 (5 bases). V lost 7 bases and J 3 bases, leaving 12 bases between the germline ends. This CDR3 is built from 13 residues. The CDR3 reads CASNNGGDTEAFF. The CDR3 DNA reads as TGTGCCAGCAATAACGGAGGGGACACTGAAGCTTTCTTT.

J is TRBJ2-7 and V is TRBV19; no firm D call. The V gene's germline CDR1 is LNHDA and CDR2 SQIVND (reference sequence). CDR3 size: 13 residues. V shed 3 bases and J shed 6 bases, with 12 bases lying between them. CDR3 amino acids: CASSMAAACEQYF. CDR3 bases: TGTGCCAGTAGTATGGCGGCAGCTTGCGAGCAGTACTTC.

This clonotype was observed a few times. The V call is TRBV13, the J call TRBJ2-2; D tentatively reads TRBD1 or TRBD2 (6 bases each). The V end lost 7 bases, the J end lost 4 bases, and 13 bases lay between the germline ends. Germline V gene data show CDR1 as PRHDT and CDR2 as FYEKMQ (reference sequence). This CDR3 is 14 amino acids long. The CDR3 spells CASKPGGSTGELFF. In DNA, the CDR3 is TGTGCCAGCAAACCCGGGGGCAGCACCGGGGAGCTGTTTTTT.

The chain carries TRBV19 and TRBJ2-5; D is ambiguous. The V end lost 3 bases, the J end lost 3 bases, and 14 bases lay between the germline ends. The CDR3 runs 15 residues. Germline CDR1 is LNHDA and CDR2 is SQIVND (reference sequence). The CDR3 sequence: CASSIDIEPEETQYF. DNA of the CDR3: TGTGCCAGTAGTATTGATATCGAGCCAGAAGAGACCCAGTACTTC.

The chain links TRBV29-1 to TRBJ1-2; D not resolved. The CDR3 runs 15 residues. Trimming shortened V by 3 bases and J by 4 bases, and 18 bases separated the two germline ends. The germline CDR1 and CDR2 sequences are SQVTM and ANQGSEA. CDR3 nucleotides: TGCAGCGTTGATTCCCCTGGGCCCCCCTCCTATGGCTACACCTTC. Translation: CSVDSPGPPSYGYTF. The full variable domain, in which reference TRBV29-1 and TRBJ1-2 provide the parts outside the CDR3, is SAVISQKPSRDICQRGTSLTIQCQVDSQVTMMFWYRQQPGQSLTLIATANQGSEATYESGFVIDKFPISRPNLTFSTLTVSNMSPEDSSIYLCSVDSPGPPSYGYTFGSGTRLTVV.

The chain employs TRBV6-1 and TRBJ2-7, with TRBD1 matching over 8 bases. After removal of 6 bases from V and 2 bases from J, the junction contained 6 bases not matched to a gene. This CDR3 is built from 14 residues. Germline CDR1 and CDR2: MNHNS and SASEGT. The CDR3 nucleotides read TGTGCCAGCAGCCCCACGACAGGGGCCTACGAGCAGTACTTC. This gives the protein CASSPTTGAYEQYF.

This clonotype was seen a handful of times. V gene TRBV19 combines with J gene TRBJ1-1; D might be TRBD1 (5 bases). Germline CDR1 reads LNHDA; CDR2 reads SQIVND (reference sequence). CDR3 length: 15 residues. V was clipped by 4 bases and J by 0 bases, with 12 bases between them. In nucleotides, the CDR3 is TGTGCCAGTAGTAATATCGAGGGGTTGAACACTGAAGCTTTCTTT. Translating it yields CASSNIEGLNTEAFF.

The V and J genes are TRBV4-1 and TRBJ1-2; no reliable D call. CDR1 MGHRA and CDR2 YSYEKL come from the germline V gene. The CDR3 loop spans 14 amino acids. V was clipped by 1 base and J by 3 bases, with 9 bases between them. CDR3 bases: TGCGCCAGCAGCCAAGGTCCTCCGGACTATGGCTACACCTTC. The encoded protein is CASSQGPPDYGYTF.

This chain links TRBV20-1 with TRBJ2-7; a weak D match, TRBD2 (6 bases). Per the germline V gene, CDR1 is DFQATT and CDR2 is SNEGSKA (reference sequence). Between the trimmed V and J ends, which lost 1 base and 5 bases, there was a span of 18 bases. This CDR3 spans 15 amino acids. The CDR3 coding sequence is TGCAGTGCTAGAGGCCGCGCCCCGGAGGGCCACGAGCAGTACTTC. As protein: CSARGRAPEGHEQYF.

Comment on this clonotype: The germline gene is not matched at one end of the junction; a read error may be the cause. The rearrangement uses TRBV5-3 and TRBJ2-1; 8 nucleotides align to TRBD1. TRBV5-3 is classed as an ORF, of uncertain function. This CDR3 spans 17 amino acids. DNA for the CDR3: TGTGCCAGCAGCTTGGACTTGTTGGGACAGGATTACAATGAGCATTTCTTC. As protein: CASSLDLLGQDYNEHFF.

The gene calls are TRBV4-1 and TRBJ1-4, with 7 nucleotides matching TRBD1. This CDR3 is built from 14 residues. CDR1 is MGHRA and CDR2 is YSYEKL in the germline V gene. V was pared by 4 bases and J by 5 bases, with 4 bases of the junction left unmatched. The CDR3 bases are TGCGCCAGCAGCCCGGGACAGACAAATGAAAAACTGTTTTTT. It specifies CASSPGQTNEKLFF.

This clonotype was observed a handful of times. CDR3: CASRGGDGENIQYF. The CDR3 DNA is TGTGCCAGCAGGGGGGGGGACGGGGAAAACATTCAGTACTTC. The chain links TRBV7-2 to TRBJ2-4; 7 nucleotides align to TRBD2. The CDR3 sequence is 14 residues long. Trimming at V came to 6 bases and at J to 5 bases, leaving 7 bases not matched to a gene. Germline V gives CDR1 SGHTA, CDR2 FQGNSA.

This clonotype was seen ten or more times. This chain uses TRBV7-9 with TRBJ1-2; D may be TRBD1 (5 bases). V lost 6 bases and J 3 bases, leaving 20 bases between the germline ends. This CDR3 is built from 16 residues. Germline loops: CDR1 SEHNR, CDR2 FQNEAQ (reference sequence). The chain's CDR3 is CASSLKGHGADYGYTF. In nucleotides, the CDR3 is TGTGCCAGCAGTCTTAAGGGGCACGGGGCAGACTATGGCTACACCTTC.

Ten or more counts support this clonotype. The CDR3 bases are TGTGCCAGCAGCCTTAGTGGGACAGTCAATGAGCAGTTCTTC. Translating gives CASSLSGTVNEQFF. J is TRBJ2-1 and V is TRBV12-3 or TRBV12-4; 7 bases line up with TRBD1. Trimming at V came to 6 bases and at J to 6 bases, leaving 8 bases not matched to a gene. CDR3 length: 14 amino acids.